This TCR beta chain was obtained from a study of blood T cell repertoires in COVID-19. Study information: T cells, B-cell-depleted T cells, or PBMCs provided the cDNA or gDNA that served as material.

Generated by immunoSEQ multiplex PCR, the TCRdb table keeps only in-frame clones and is missing some. This sample carries 300,000 to 350,000 clones, approximately 90% of them seen once, and the ten largest clones take roughly a tenth. Patients in Seattle were enrolled during active infection, then followed longitudinally. CDR1 is SGHAT and CDR2 is FQNNGV in the germline V gene. This CDR3 contains 15 residues. J was trimmed by 5 bases and V by 2 bases; bases with no gene match: 6. The source of this sequence is a man aged 25-45 years with COVID-19, enrolled during active disease. Source material: peripheral blood. The chain employs TRBV11-2 and TRBJ2-5, with 9 bases lining up with TRBD1. The CDR3 DNA sequence: TGTGCCAGCAGCTTAAACACAGGGGGCTTGGAGACCCAGTACTTC. Translated: CASSLNTGGLETQYF. Variable domain in full (rest from reference TRBV11-2 and TRBJ2-5): EAGVAQSPRYKIIEKRQSVAFWCNPISGHATLYWYQQILGQGPKLLIQFQNNGVVDDSQLPKDRFSAERLKGVDSTLKIQPAKLEDSAVYLCASSLNTGGLETQYFGPGTRLLVL.